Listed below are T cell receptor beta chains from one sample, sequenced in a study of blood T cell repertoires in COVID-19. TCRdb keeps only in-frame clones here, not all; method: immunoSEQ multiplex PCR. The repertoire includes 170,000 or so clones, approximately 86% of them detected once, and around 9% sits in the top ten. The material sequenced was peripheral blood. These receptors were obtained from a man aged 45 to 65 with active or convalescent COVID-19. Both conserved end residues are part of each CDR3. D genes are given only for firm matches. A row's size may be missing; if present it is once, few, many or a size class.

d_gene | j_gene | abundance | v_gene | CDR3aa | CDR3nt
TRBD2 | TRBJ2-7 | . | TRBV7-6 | CASSRTSGASYEQYF | TGTGCCAGCAGCCGGACTAGCGGGGCCTCCTACGAGCAGTACTTC
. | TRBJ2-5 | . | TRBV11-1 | CASSQTELQETQYF | TGTGCCAGCAGCCAAACAGAATTGCAAGAGACCCAGTACTTC
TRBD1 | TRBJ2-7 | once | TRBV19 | CASSVQTGEPPYEQYF | TGTGCCAGTAGTGTACAAACAGGGGAACCTCCCTACGAGCAGTACTTC
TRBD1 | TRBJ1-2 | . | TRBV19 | CASSIATGTVNYGYTF | TGTGCCAGTAGTATCGCCACCGGGACAGTTAACTATGGCTACACCTTC
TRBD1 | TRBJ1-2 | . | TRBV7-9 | CASSLGQGFYGYTF | TGTGCCAGCAGCTTAGGACAGGGGTTCTATGGCTACACCTTC
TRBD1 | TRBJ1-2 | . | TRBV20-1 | CSASAGTGGHTF | TGCAGTGCCAGTGCTGGGACAGGAGGCCACACCTTC
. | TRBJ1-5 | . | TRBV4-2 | CASSQGVQEVNQPQHF | TGTGCCAGCAGCCAAGGGGTTCAGGAAGTGAATCAGCCCCAGCATTTT
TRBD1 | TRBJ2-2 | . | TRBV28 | CASIDRATGELFF | TGTGCCAGCATAGACAGGGCCACCGGGGAGCTGTTTTTT
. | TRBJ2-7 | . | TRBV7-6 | CASSLYAGFTYEQYF | TGTGCCAGCAGCTTGTATGCCGGGTTTACCTACGAGCAGTACTTC
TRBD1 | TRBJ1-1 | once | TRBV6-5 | CASKQQGGNTEAFF | TGTGCCAGCAAGCAACAGGGGGGGAACACTGAAGCTTTCTTT
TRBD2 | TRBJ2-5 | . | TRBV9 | CASSVDEAGGYGTQYF | TGTGCCAGCAGCGTAGATGAAGCGGGGGGGTACGGGACCCAGTACTTC
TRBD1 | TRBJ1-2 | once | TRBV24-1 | CATSEIKGGLNNYGYTF | TGTGCCACCAGTGAAATCAAAGGGGGCCTAAATAACTATGGCTACACCTTC
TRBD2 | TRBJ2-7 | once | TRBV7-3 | CASSQVASGSYEQYF | TGTGCCAGCAGCCAAGTGGCTAGCGGGAGCTACGAGCAGTACTTC
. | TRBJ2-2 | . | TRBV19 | CASSPARGAGTGELFF | TGTGCCAGTAGTCCAGCCAGGGGGGCGGGCACCGGGGAGCTGTTTTTT
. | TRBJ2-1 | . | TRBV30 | CAWSRSGLGEQFF | TGTGCCTGGAGTAGGTCAGGTTTGGGCGAGCAGTTCTTC
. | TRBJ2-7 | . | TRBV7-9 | CASSTRNPRHEQYF | TGTGCCAGCAGCACTAGAAATCCTCGGCACGAGCAGTACTTC
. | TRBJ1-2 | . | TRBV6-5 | CASREFNYGYTF | TGTGCCAGCAGGGAGTTCAACTATGGCTACACCTTC
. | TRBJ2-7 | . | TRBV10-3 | CAISERGQNYEQYF | TGTGCCATCAGTGAACGCGGGCAGAACTACGAGCAGTACTTC
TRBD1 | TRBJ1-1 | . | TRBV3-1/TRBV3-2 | CASSHYDRATEAFF | TGTGCCAGCAGCCACTATGACAGGGCGACTGAAGCTTTCTTT
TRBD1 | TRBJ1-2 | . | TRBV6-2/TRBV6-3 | CASSLAGQGEYTF | TGTGCCAGCAGCCTTGCTGGACAGGGCGAATACACCTTC
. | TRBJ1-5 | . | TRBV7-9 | CASSLGGSGQPQHF | TGTGCCAGCAGCTTAGGGGGCAGTGGTCAGCCCCAGCATTTT
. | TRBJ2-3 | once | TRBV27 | CASSLPQSTDTQYF | TGTGCCAGCAGTTTACCCCAGAGCACAGATACGCAGTATTTT
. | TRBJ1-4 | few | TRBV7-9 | CASSLARVRGDEKLFF | TGTGCCAGCAGCTTAGCCCGGGTGCGGGGGGATGAAAAACTGTTTTTT
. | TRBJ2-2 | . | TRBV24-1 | CATSDMDTTDTGELFF | TGTGCCACCAGTGACATGGACACGACCGACACCGGGGAGCTGTTTTTT
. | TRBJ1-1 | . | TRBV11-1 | CASSLFPGTYNTEAFF | TGTGCCAGCAGCCTTTTTCCCGGGACATATAACACTGAAGCTTTCTTT
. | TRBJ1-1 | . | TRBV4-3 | CASSQGPPLGVNTEAFF | TGCGCCAGCAGCCAAGGCCCCCCCCTAGGGGTGAACACTGAAGCTTTCTTT
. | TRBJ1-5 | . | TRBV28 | CASSLGLNNQPQHF | TGTGCCAGCAGTTTGGGACTTAACAATCAGCCCCAGCATTTT
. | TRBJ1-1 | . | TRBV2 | CASMNLQGTEAFF | TGTGCCAGCATGAACCTCCAGGGAACTGAAGCTTTCTTT
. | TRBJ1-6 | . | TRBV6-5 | CASSYEGSPLHF | TGTGCCAGCAGTTATGAGGGTTCACCCCTCCACTTT
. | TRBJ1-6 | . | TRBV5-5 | CASAGKLGSPLHF | TGTGCCAGCGCAGGGAAATTGGGATCACCCCTCCACTTT
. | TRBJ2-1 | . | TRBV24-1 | CATSDLVTGVKFF | TGTGCCACCAGTGACCTAGTCACGGGGGTTAAGTTCTTC
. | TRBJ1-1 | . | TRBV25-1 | CASKQGDLEAFF | TGTGCCAGCAAACAGGGAGACCTTGAAGCTTTCTTT
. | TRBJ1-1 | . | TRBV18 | CASSPTREGAEAFF | TGTGCCAGCTCACCAACCAGGGAGGGAGCTGAAGCTTTCTTT
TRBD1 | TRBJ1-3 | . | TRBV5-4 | CASSLGDRTPGNTIYF | TGTGCCAGCAGCTTGGGGGACAGGACCCCTGGAAACACCATATATTTT
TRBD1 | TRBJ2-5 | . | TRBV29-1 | CSVEWQDRGTQYF | TGCAGCGTTGAATGGCAGGACAGGGGGACCCAGTACTTC
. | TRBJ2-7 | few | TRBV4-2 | CASSQEQVYEQYF | TGTGCCAGCAGCCAGGAACAGGTCTACGAGCAGTACTTC
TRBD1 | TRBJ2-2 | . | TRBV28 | CASTPGGDTGELFF | TGTGCCAGCACCCCAGGGGGCGACACCGGGGAGCTGTTTTTT
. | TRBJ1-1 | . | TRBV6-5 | CASSYTSGISNTEAFF | TGTGCCAGCAGTTACACGTCCGGGATATCGAACACTGAAGCTTTCTTT
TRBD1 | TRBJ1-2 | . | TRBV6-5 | CASSSLGTEINYGYTF | TGTGCCAGCAGTTCCCTGGGGACAGAGATTAACTATGGCTACACCTTC
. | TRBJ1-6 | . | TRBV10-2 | CASCPLGGNNSPLHF | TGCGCCAGCTGCCCCCTGGGCGGGAATAATTCACCCCTCCACTTT
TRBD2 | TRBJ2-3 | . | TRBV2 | CASSPLGSGGALSTDTQYF | TGTGCCAGCAGTCCCTTGGGTAGCGGGGGGGCATTAAGCACAGATACGCAGTATTTT
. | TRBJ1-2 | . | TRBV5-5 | CASSLSGGNYGYTF | TGTGCCAGCAGCTTGTCGGGGGGGAACTATGGCTACACCTTC
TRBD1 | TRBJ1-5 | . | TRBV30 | CAWSVPGGGQPQHF | TGTGCCTGGAGTGTACCAGGGGGCGGGCAGCCCCAGCATTTT
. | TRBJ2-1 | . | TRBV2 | CASSLGKQGLEQFF | TGTGCCAGCAGTCTTGGGAAACAGGGTCTTGAGCAGTTCTTC
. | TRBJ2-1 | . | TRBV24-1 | CATSDPLNEQFF | TGTGCCACCAGTGATCCTCTCAATGAGCAGTTCTTC
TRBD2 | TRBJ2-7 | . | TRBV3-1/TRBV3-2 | CASSQDAGTRPYEQYF | TGTGCCAGCAGCCAAGATGCAGGGACTAGACCCTACGAGCAGTACTTC
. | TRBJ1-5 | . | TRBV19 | CASSISRGQPQHF | TGTGCCAGTAGTATAAGCAGGGGCCAGCCCCAGCATTTT
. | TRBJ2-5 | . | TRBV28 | CASSFTAAQYF | TGTGCCAGCAGTTTTACAGCCGCCCAGTACTTC
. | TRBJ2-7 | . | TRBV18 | CASSPRSGSYEQYF | TGTGCCAGCTCACCACGCTCCGGCTCCTACGAGCAGTACTTC
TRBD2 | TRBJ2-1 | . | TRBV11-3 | CASSPGTSGGAHNEQFF | TGTGCCAGCAGCCCCGGGACTAGCGGGGGGGCACACAATGAGCAGTTCTTC
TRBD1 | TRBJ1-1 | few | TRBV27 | CASSLYGQGNTEAFF | TGTGCCAGCAGTTTATATGGACAGGGCAACACTGAAGCTTTCTTT
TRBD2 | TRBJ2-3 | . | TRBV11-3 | CASSSSGSPTDTQYF | TGTGCCAGCAGCTCTAGCGGGAGCCCCACAGATACGCAGTATTTT
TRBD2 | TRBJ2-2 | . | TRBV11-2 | CASTWREAGELFF | TGTGCCAGCACCTGGCGGGAGGCCGGGGAGCTGTTTTTT
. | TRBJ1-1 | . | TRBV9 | CASSVVLGGEAFF | TGTGCCAGCAGCGTAGTCCTCGGAGGTGAAGCTTTCTTT